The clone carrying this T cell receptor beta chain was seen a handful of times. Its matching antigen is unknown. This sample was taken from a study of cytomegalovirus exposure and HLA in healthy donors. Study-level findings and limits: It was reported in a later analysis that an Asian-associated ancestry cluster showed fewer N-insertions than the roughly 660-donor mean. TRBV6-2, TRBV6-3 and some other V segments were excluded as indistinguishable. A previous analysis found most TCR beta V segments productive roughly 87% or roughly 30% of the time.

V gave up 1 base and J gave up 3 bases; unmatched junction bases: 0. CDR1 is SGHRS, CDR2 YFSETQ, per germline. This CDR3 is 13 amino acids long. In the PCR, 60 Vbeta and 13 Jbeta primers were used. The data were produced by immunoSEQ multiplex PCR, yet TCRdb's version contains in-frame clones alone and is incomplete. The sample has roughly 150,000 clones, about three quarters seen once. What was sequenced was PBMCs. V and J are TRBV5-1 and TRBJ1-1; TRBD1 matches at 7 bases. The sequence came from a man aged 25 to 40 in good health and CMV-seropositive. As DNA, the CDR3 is TGCGCCAGCAGCTTGACAGGGGACACTGAAGCTTTCTTT. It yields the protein CASSLTGDTEAFF.